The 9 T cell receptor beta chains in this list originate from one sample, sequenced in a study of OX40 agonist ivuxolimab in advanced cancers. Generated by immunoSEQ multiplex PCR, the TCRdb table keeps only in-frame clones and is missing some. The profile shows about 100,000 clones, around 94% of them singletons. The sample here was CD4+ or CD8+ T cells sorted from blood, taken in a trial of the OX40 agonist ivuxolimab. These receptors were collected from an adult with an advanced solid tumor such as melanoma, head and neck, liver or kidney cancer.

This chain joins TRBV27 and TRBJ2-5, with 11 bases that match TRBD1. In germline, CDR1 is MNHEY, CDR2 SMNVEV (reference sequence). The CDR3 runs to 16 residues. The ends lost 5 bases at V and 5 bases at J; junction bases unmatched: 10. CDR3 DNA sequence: TGTGCCAGCAGTATCCGTGTGGGACAGGGGGGCGAGACCCAGTACTTC. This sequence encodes CASSIRVGQGGETQYF.

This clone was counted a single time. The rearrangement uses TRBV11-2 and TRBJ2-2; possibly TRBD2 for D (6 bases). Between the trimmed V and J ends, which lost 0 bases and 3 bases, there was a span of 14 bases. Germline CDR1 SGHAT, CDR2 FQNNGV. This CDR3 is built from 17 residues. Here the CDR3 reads CASSLDGGRRYTGELFF. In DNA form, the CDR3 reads TGTGCCAGCAGCTTAGATGGGGGGAGACGGTACACCGGGGAGCTGTTTTTT.

CDR3 in DNA: TGTGCCAGTAGCTACCTCTACCGCCAGCGGAGCACAGATACGCAGTATTTT. This gives the protein CASSYLYRQRSTDTQYF. The genes are TRBV19 and TRBJ2-3, with D perhaps matching TRBD2 (5 bases). Trimming left V 6 bases short and J 0 bases short, with 19 bases between. Germline loops: CDR1 LNHDA, CDR2 SQIVND (reference sequence). This CDR3 comprises 17 residues.

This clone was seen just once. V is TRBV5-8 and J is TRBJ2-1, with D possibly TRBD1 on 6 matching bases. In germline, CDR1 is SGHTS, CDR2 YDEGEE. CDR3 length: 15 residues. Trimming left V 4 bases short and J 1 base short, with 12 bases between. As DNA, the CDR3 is TGTGCCAGCAGCCGAACCAGGGGATCCTACAATGAGCAGTTCTTC. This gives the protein CASSRTRGSYNEQFF.

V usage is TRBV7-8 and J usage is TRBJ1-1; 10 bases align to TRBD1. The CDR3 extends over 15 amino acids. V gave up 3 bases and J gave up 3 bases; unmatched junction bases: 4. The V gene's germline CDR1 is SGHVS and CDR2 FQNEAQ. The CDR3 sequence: CASSFRDRGDTEAFF. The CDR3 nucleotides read TGTGCCAGCAGCTTCCGGGACAGGGGCGACACTGAAGCTTTCTTT. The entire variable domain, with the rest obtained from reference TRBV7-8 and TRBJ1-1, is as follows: GAGVSQSPRYKVAKRGQDVALRCDPISGHVSLFWYQQALGQGPEFLTYFQNEAQLDKSGLPSDRFFAERPEGSVSTLKIQRTQQEDSAVYLCASSFRDRGDTEAFFGQGTRLTVV.

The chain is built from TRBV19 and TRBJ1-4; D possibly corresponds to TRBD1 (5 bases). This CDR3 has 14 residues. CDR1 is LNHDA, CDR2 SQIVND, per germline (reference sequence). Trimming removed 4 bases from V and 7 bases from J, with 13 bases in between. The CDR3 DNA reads TGTGCCAGTAGTAGACAGCTCTCCGGTGAAAAACTGTTTTTT. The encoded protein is CASSRQLSGEKLFF.

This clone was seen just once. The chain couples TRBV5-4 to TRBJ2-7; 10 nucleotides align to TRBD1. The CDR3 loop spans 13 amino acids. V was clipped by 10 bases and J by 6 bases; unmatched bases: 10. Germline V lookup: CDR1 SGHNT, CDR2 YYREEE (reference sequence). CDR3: CAGKGTGDREQYF. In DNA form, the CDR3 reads TGTGCCGGTAAAGGGACAGGGGACCGCGAGCAGTACTTC.

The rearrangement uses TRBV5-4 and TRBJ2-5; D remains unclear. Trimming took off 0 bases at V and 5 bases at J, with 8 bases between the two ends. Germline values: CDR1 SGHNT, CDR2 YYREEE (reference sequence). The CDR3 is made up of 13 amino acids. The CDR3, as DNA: TGTGCCAGCAGCTTGGGGTATAGGGAGACCCAGTACTTC. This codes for CASSLGYRETQYF.

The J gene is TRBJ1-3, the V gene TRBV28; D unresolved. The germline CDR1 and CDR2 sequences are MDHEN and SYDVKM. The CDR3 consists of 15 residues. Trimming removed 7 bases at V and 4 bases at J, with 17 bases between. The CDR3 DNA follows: TGTGCCAGCATGCCCCCGGGAGTAAAGGGAAACACCATATATTTT. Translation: CASMPPGVKGNTIYF.